The 9 T cell receptor beta chains presented below share a single source sample, sequenced in a study of T cell responses to AZD1222 COVID-19 vaccine. Measured with immunoSEQ multiplex PCR; TCRdb has only the in-frame clones, and not every one. Of under 200,000 clones in the sample, roughly 92% were seen once. The sequencing used peripheral blood, collected on day 0 of AZD1222 vaccination. These receptor sequences come from an adult in good health.

This sequence joins TRBV6-5 and TRBJ1-2, with D possibly matching TRBD1 (6 bases). Between the trimmed V and J ends, which lost 0 bases and 2 bases, there was a span of 13 bases. CDR1 MNHEY and CDR2 SVGAGI come from the germline V gene. The CDR3 consists of 16 residues. This chain's CDR3 is CASSYSTRGSNYGYTF. CDR3 coding DNA: TGTGCCAGCAGTTACTCGACGAGGGGGTCGAACTATGGCTACACCTTC.

This chain connects TRBV5-1 to TRBJ1-6; the match to TRBD1 covers 10 bases. The CDR3 runs 18 residues. V gave up 3 bases and J gave up 9 bases; unmatched junction bases: 15. CDR1 is SGHRS, CDR2 YFSETQ, per germline. In DNA form, the CDR3 reads TGCGCCAGCAGCTGGAGGCCGGGACAGGGGAAGGATGTTTCACCCCTCCACTTT. Translating it yields CASSWRPGQGKDVSPLHF.

V and J are TRBV9 and TRBJ2-5; the D is unclear. The CDR3 covers 13 residues. CDR1 and CDR2 (germline): SGDLS, YYNGEE. V was pared by 3 bases and J by 5 bases, with 11 bases between. This chain's CDR3 is CASSALLGETQYF. CDR3 nucleotides: TGTGCCAGCAGCGCGCTACTTGGGGAGACCCAGTACTTC.

This clone occurred once. V and J are TRBV27 and TRBJ1-2; D is ambiguous. Looked up from germline, CDR1 is MNHEY and CDR2 is SMNVEV (reference sequence). V was cut by 2 bases and J by 4 bases, with 8 bases left in between. This CDR3 comprises 13 residues. CDR3 DNA sequence: TGTGCCAGCAGTTTACAAGGGATCTATGGCTACACCTTC. Encoded protein: CASSLQGIYGYTF.

The gene calls are TRBV2 and TRBJ1-2; 9 bases agree with TRBD1. With V trimmed by 6 bases and J by 4 bases, 3 bases remained unmatched. CDR3 length: 13 amino acids. Looked up from germline, CDR1 is SNHLY and CDR2 is FYNNEI. The CDR3 DNA sequence: TGTGCCAGCAGGGGACAGGGTGGCTATGGCTACACCTTC. Translating it yields CASRGQGGYGYTF.

In nucleotides, the CDR3 is TGTGCCAGCAGCTTAGCGAGGTCCGGGACTGAAGCTTTCTTT. Protein sequence: CASSLARSGTEAFF. V is TRBV7-2 and J is TRBJ1-1; no clear D. The CDR3 sequence is 14 residues long. CDR1 SGHTA and CDR2 FQGNSA come from the germline V gene. Between the trimmed V and J ends, which lost 0 bases and 5 bases, there was a span of 10 bases.

J is TRBJ1-2 and V is TRBV6-4; D remains ambiguous. Deletions cut 6 bases from V and 8 bases from J, with 13 bases between. CDR1 MRHNA and CDR2 SNTAGT come from the germline V gene. CDR3 length equals 12 residues. CDR3 region: CASSGHSGGYTF. For the CDR3, the DNA is TGTGCCAGCAGCGGGCACTCCGGAGGCTACACCTTC.

The chain carries TRBV27 and TRBJ1-2; 7 positions match TRBD1. V trimming: 7 bases; J trimming: 7 bases; junction bases outside the gene matches: 6. This CDR3 has 12 residues. Per germline, CDR1 MNHEY and CDR2 SMNVEV (reference sequence). The CDR3, as DNA: TGTGCCAGCATGGCCAGGGGGACTGGCTACACCTTC. Protein: CASMARGTGYTF.

In its sample, this clone was seen a few times. V gene TRBV5-1 combines with J gene TRBJ2-2, with 9 bases matching TRBD1. The CDR3 contains 19 residues. Germline lookup yields CDR1 SGHRS and CDR2 YFSETQ. The V gene end was trimmed by 2 bases and the J gene end by 0 bases; junction bases not matched to a gene: 11. CDR3 region: CASSFPIGTGTTNTGELFF. The DNA of the CDR3 is TGCGCCAGCAGCTTCCCGATCGGGACAGGGACCACGAACACCGGGGAGCTGTTTTTT. The full variable domain, in which reference TRBV5-1 and TRBJ2-2 provide the parts outside the CDR3, is KAGVTQTPRYLIKTRGQQVTLSCSPISGHRSVSWYQQTPGQGLQFLFEYFSETQRNKGNFPGRFSGRQFSNSRSEMNVSTLELGDSALYLCASSFPIGTGTTNTGELFFGEGSRLTVL.